Listed below are T cell receptor beta chains from one sample, sequenced in a study of T cell responses to AZD1222 COVID-19 vaccine. Data came from immunoSEQ multiplex PCR; TCRdb stores just in-frame clones and leaves some out. The sample lists 75,000 to 95,000 clones, roughly 85% occurring once. The material sequenced was peripheral blood, taken 28 days after the second AZD1222 dose. The receptors originated from an adult who received the AZD1222 COVID-19 vaccine. Each CDR3 is given with its conserved first and last residue. The D gene is left open where the match is weak. Part of the rows lack a size; the others show once, few, many or a class for expanded clones.

j_call d_call clone_size v_call cdr3_nt cdr3_aa
TRBJ2-1 TRBD2 . TRBV19 TGTGCCAGTAGTCCACCCGGGACTAGGATGTTCTTC CASSPPGTRMFF
TRBJ2-4 . once TRBV29-1 TGCAGCGTCGTATTAGGAAACATTCAGTACTTC CSVVLGNIQYF
TRBJ1-4 TRBD1 once TRBV5-4 TGTGCCAGCAGCTTGGGTCACAGGGGAAATGAAAAACTGTTTTTT CASSLGHRGNEKLFF
TRBJ2-1 . . TRBV9 TGTGCCAGCAGCCGTAATAGCGGTGCCAGCTCCTACAATGAGCAGTTCTTC CASSRNSGASSYNEQFF
TRBJ2-3 . . TRBV4-1 TGCGCCAGCAGGAACGGGTACTCAGATACGCAGTATTTT CASRNGYSDTQYF
TRBJ2-5 . . TRBV5-1 TGCGCCAGCAGCTCAACGGGACTCGGCCGAGAGACCCAGTACTTC CASSSTGLGRETQYF
TRBJ1-2 . once TRBV18 TGTGCCAGCTCACCGGAGTTCGTTACAGACTATGGCTACACCTTC CASSPEFVTDYGYTF
TRBJ1-4 . . TRBV27 TGTGCCAGCGCGATAGGGCAGAGAGGAGAAAAACTGTTTTTT CASAIGQRGEKLFF
TRBJ2-1 TRBD2 . TRBV7-2 TGTGCCAGCAGCCACGGACTAGCGAAATACAATGAGCAGTTCTTC CASSHGLAKYNEQFF
TRBJ2-4 . . TRBV9 TGTGCCAGCAGCTCAAGTCCCAGGGATGGGACCAAAAACATTCAGTACTTC CASSSSPRDGTKNIQYF
TRBJ1-3 TRBD1 . TRBV5-6 TGTGCCAGCAGCTCGCGCCACAGGGGTCTCTCTGGAAACACCATATATTTT CASSSRHRGLSGNTIYF
TRBJ1-3 TRBD1 few TRBV9 TGTGCCAGCAGCGCCCGAGGGAACAGGGGAACAAACACCATATATTTT CASSARGNRGTNTIYF
TRBJ1-4 . . TRBV13 TGTGCCAGCAGCCCGGGACCGGATAATGAAAAACTGTTTTTT CASSPGPDNEKLFF
TRBJ2-3 . . TRBV5-1 TGCGCCAGCAGCCTTGAGCGGGCTAGCACAGATACGCAGTATTTT CASSLERASTDTQYF
TRBJ2-7 TRBD2 . TRBV7-9 TGTGCCAGCCAGTCGGGACTAGTCTCCTACGAGCAGTACTTC CASQSGLVSYEQYF
TRBJ2-7 TRBD2 once TRBV27 TGTGCCAGCAGTTTTAAGGCTAGCGGGAGGACTCTGCGCGCTAACGAGCAGTACTTC CASSFKASGRTLRANEQYF
TRBJ2-7 . . TRBV7-3 TGTGCCAGCAGCCTCCTCGGAGTGGACGAGCAGTACTTC CASSLLGVDEQYF
TRBJ1-3 . . TRBV9 TGTGCCAGCAGCGTCTACGACACAGGGTCTGGAAACACCATATATTTT CASSVYDTGSGNTIYF